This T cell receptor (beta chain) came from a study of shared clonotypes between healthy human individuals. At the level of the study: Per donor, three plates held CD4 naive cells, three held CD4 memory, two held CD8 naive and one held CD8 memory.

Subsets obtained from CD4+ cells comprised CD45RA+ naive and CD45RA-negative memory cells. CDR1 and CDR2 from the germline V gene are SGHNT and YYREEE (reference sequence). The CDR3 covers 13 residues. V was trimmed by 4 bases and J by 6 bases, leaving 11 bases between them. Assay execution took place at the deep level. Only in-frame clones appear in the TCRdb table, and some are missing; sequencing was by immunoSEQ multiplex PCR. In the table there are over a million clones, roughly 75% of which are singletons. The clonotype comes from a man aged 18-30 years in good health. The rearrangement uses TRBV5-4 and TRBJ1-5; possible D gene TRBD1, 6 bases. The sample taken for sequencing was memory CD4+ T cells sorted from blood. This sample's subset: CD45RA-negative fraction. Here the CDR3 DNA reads TGTGCCAGCAGCGGCGGAGGGGGTCAGCCCCAGCATTTT. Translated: CASSGGGGQPQHF.